This T cell receptor (beta chain) was found in a study of T cells in Graves' hyperthyroidism and ophthalmopathy. Amplification of TCR beta CDR3 regions used RNA as the template. Primed by the HTBI set, a first-round RT-PCR was run on the TCR CDR3. TCRdb reanalysed the multiplex PCR reads using MiXCR and keeps one entry per CDR3 protein. The sample holds some 510,000 distinct CDR3 sequences; roughly 20% are singletons and the top ten take roughly 29%. This CDR3 contains 16 residues. V was cut by 7 bases and J by 3 bases, with 20 bases left in between. Germline CDR1 and CDR2: KGHDR and SFDVKD. Patients aged 18 to 65 had newly diagnosed hyperthyroidism lasting under 2 months. Pregnant or lactating patients were excluded, as were those with uncontrolled infection or other autoimmune disease. The PBMCs had their origin in less than 13 ml of fresh peripheral blood.

The chain couples TRBV24-1 to TRBJ1-1, with D unresolved. The sequencing input was blood. The origin of this receptor is a man aged 18-30 years with Graves' hyperthyroidism. The CDR3 coding sequence is TGTGCCACCAGGCCACCCAGCCGCCCGAGGGACACTGAAGCTTTCTTT. Translation: CATRPPSRPRDTEAFF.